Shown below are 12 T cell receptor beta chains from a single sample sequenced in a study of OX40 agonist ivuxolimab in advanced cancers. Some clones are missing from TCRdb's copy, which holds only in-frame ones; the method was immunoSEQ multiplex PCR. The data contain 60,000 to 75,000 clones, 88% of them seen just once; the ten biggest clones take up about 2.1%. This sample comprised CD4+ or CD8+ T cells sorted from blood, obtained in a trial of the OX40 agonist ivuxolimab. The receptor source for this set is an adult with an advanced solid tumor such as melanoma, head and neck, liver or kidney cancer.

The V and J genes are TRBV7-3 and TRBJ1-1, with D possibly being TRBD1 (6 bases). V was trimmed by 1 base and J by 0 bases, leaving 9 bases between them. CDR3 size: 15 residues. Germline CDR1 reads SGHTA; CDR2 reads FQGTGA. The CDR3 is CASSLNSGVNTEAFF. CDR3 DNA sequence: TGTGCCAGCAGCTTAAATTCAGGGGTGAACACTGAAGCTTTCTTT. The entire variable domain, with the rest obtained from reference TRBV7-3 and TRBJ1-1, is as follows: GAGVSQTPSNKVTEKGKYVELRCDPISGHTALYWYRQSLGQGPEFLIYFQGTGAADDSGLPNDRFFAVRPEGSVSTLKIQRTERGDSAVYLCASSLNSGVNTEAFFGQGTRLTVV.

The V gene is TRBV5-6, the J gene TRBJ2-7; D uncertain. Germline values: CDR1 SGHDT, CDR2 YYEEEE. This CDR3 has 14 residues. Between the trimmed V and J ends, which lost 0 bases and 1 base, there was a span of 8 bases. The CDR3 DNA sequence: TGTGCCAGCAGCTTGGTGGGCGGTTCCTACGAGCAGTACTTC. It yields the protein CASSLVGGSYEQYF.

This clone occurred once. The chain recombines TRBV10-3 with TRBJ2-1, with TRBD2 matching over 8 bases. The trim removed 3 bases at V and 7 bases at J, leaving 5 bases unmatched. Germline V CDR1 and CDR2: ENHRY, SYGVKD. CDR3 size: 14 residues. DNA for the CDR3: TGTGCCATCAGTGATAGACTAGCGTCAAATGAGCAGTTCTTC. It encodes CAISDRLASNEQFF.

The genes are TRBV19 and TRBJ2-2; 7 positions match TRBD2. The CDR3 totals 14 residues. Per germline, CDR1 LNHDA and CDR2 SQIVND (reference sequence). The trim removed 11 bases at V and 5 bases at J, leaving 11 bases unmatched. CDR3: CAGSRTSRTGELFF. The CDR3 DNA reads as TGTGCCGGATCAAGGACTAGTCGAACCGGGGAGCTGTTTTTT. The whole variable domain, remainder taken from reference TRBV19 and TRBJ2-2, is DGGITQSPKYLFRKEGQNVTLSCEQNLNHDAMYWYRQDPGQGLRLIYYSQIVNDFQKGDIAEGYSVSREKKESFPLTVTSAQKNPTAFYLCAGSRTSRTGELFFGEGSRLTVL.

CDR3 in amino acids: CASSPRLAGGLTDTQYF. The CDR3 coding sequence is TGTGCCAGCAGCCCGAGACTAGCGGGAGGGCTCACAGATACGCAGTATTTT. The chain couples TRBV7-6 to TRBJ2-3; 14 nucleotides agree with TRBD2. CDR3 size: 17 residues. Losses at the gene ends were 5 bases for V and 2 bases for J; bases not matched to a gene: 6. Germline loops: CDR1 SGHVS, CDR2 FNYEAQ.

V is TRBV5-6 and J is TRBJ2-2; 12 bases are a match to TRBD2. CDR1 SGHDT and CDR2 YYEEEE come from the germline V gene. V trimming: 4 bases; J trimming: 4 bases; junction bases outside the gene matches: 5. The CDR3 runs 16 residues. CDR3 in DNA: TGTGCCAGCAGCCCGAGGACTAGCGGGATCACCGGGGAGCTGTTTTTT. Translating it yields CASSPRTSGITGELFF. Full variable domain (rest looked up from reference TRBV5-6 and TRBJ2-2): DAGVTQSPTHLIKTRGQQVTLRCSPKSGHDTVSWYQQALGQGPQFIFQYYEEEERQRGNFPDRFSGHQFPNYSSELNVNALLLGDSALYLCASSPRTSGITGELFFGEGSRLTVL.

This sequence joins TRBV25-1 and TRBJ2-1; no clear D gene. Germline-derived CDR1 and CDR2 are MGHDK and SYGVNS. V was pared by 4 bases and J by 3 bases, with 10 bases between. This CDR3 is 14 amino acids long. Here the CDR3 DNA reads TGTGCCAGCAGTGCCCCCGGATTCTACAATGAGCAGTTCTTC. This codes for CASSAPGFYNEQFF. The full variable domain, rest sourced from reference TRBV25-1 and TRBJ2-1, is EADIYQTPRYLVIGTGKKITLECSQTMGHDKMYWYQQDPGMELHLIHYSYGVNSTEKGDLSSESTVSRIRTEHFPLTLESARPSHTSQYLCASSAPGFYNEQFFGPGTRLTVL.

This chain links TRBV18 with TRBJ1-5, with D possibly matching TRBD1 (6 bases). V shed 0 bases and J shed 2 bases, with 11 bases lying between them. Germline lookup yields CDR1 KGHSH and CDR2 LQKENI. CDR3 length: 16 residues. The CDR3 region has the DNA TGTGCCAGCTCACCACCGTCAGGGGATGGCAATCAGCCCCAGCATTTT. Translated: CASSPPSGDGNQPQHF.

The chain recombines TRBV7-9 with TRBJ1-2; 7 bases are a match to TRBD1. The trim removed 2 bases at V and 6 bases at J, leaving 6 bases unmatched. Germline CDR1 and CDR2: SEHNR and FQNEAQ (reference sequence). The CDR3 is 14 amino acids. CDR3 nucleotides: TGTGCCAGCAGCTTAAGTCAGGGGGACGATGGCTACACCTTC. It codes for CASSLSQGDDGYTF.

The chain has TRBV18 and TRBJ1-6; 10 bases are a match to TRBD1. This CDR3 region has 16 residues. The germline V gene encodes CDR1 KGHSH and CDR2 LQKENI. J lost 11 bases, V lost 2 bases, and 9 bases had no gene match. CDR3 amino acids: CASSPYPRDRGTPLHF. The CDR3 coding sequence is TGTGCCAGCTCACCATATCCCCGGGACAGGGGAACACCCCTCCACTTT.

The CDR3 sequence is CASKYPSDNTEAFF. CDR3 DNA sequence: TGTGCCAGCAAATACCCGTCTGACAACACTGAAGCTTTCTTT. This chain joins TRBV6-6 and TRBJ1-1; no clear D gene. The V gene lost 7 bases and the J gene lost 2 bases, with 14 bases spanning the gap. The CDR3 runs to 14 residues. The V gene's germline CDR1 is MNHNY and CDR2 SVGAGI (reference sequence).

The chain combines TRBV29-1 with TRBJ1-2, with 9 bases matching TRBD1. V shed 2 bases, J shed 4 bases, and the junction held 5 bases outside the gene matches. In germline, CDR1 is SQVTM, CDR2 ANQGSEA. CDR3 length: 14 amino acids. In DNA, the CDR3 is TGCAGCGTTGAATACCCGACAGGGGGCTATGGCTACACCTTC. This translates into CSVEYPTGGYGYTF.